Listed below are T cell receptor beta chains from one sample, sequenced in a study of OX40 agonist ivuxolimab in advanced cancers. Profiled with immunoSEQ multiplex PCR; TCRdb holds only in-frame clones, not every one. The table includes over 35,000 clones, 70% to 85% detected once. The sample was CD4+ or CD8+ T cells sorted from blood, taken in a trial of the OX40 agonist ivuxolimab. Receptors were obtained from an adult with an advanced solid tumor such as melanoma, head and neck, liver or kidney cancer. The CDR3 runs from the conserved cysteine through the conserved F or W. A D gene is named only where the DNA matches it firmly. Clone size is shown for a subset of rows, as once, few, many or a class of expanded clone.

.,TRBV5-1,TRBD2,TRBJ2-1,CASSFMSAGGYNEQFF,TGCGCCAGCAGCTTTATGTCGGCGGGAGGGTACAATGAGCAGTTCTTC
.,TRBV5-6,TRBD1,TRBJ2-4,CASSWGQLSKNIQYF,TGTGCCAGCAGCTGGGGACAGCTCTCCAAAAACATTCAGTACTTC
.,TRBV7-2,TRBD2,TRBJ2-5,CASSLSLAGAETQYF,TGTGCCAGCAGCTTGTCCCTAGCGGGGGCAGAGACCCAGTACTTC
.,TRBV7-9,.,TRBJ1-6,CASSHPVSNNSPLHF,TGTGCCAGCAGCCATCCTGTCAGTAATAATTCACCCCTCCACTTT
.,TRBV6-1,.,TRBJ1-2,CASSEYSLANYGYTF,TGTGCCAGCAGTGAATACAGCTTAGCTAACTATGGCTACACCTTC
.,TRBV7-2,TRBD1,TRBJ1-1,CASSFQGAVTEAFF,TGTGCCAGCAGCTTCCAGGGGGCGGTCACTGAAGCTTTCTTT
.,TRBV28,.,TRBJ1-5,CASSFGRGNQPQHF,TGTGCCAGCAGTTTTGGGAGGGGCAATCAGCCCCAGCATTTT
.,TRBV7-2,TRBD2,TRBJ2-3,CASSKTSGGAVDTQYF,TGTGCCAGCAGTAAGACTAGCGGGGGGGCCGTAGATACGCAGTATTTT
.,TRBV27,.,TRBJ2-7,CASSLSGIATLYEQYF,TGTGCCAGCAGTTTATCGGGGATCGCTACCCTCTACGAGCAGTACTTC
few,TRBV10-3,.,TRBJ2-7,CATAVGAYYEQYF,TGTGCCACCGCGGTGGGAGCCTACTACGAGCAGTACTTC
.,TRBV27,.,TRBJ2-1,CASSLFTRDLFF,TGTGCCAGCAGTTTATTCACCCGGGATTTATTCTTC
.,TRBV7-9,.,TRBJ2-7,CASSPPIDSYEQYF,TGTGCCAGCAGCCCACCCATCGACAGTTACGAGCAGTACTTC
.,TRBV11-2,TRBD2,TRBJ2-1,CASSASVAGNEQFF,TGTGCCAGCAGCGCCTCGGTAGCGGGTAATGAGCAGTTCTTC
.,TRBV9,TRBD2,TRBJ2-3,CASSVETSHTQYF,TGTGCCAGCAGCGTAGAGACTAGCCATACGCAGTATTTT